This T cell receptor (beta chain) was obtained from a study of CD4 T cells in relation to SARS-CoV-2 and coronaviruses. Study context: Negative control cultures got HIV-1 Nef peptides or no peptide.

Unexposed donor CD4+ T cells date from 2011-2018, before the COVID-19 pandemic. The cells were cultured for approximately ten days before CD4+ T cells were isolated. The method was immunoSEQ multiplex PCR; TCRdb's version includes in-frame clones alone and lacks a portion of them. The profile shows over 20,000 clones, 60% to 85% of them singletons. There are 15 residues in the CDR3. Germline V gene data show CDR1 as PRHDT and CDR2 as FYEKMQ (reference sequence). V gave up 5 bases and J gave up 8 bases, with 20 bases separating them. Within the sample, this clone is medium-sized (0.01 to 0.1%). Its antigen is undetermined.

The specimen was CD4+ T cells from PBMCs, cultured in vitro. This chain joins TRBV13 and TRBJ2-3; D gene ambiguous. This receptor was identified in a human donor in good health. CDR3 residues: CASSPLQKEIGTQYF. CDR3 sequence (DNA): TGTGCCAGCAGCCCACTACAGAAGGAGATCGGTACGCAGTATTTT. Complete variable domain (other parts from reference TRBV13 and TRBJ2-3): AAGVIQSPRHLIKEKRETATLKCYPIPRHDTVYWYQQGPGQDPQFLISFYEKMQSDKGSIPDRFSAQQFSDYHSELNMSSLELGDSALYFCASSPLQKEIGTQYFGPGTRLTVL.